A selection of T cell receptor beta chains follows, all from one sample in a study of T cells expressing NK-cell markers. After re-calling the 5' RACE reads, TCRdb lists one entry per CDR3 protein, DNA absent. With 300,000 to 500,000 distinct CDR3 sequences in the sample, the ten largest clones hold over 8.5%. The sequenced material came from blood T cells: a sorted CD56 or NKG2C T cell subset, CD4+ or CD8+ T cells, or bulk PBMC T cells (not recorded which). These receptor sequences come from a woman in her 50s in good health. The CDR3 runs from the conserved cysteine through the conserved F or W.

J: TRBJ2-1
V: TRBV27
CDR3: CASSLRDLRIPYNEQFF

J: TRBJ2-5
V: TRBV5-1
CDR3: CASSFYRGTEETQYF

J: TRBJ2-2
V: TRBV6-5
CDR3: CASSYSQGGVNTGELFF

J: TRBJ2-7
V: TRBV5-6
CDR3: CASSLLADEQYF

J: TRBJ2-2
V: TRBV11-1
CDR3: CASRRLGSNTGELFF

J: TRBJ1-4
V: TRBV6-6
CDR3: CASSYSPGTNEKLFF

J: TRBJ2-3
V: TRBV5-1
CDR3: CASSLLAGGISSTDTQYF

J: TRBJ2-5
V: TRBV9
CDR3: CASSRYRETQYF

J: TRBJ2-3
V: TRBV27
CDR3: CASSHGAPDTQYF

J: TRBJ2-2
V: TRBV7-9
CDR3: CASSLASRVGELFF

J: TRBJ2-4
V: TRBV18
CDR3: CASSPRTALAKNIQYF

J: TRBJ2-3
V: TRBV2
CDR3: CASSVAGVADTQYF

J: TRBJ2-3
V: TRBV20-1
CDR3: CSAVRDSRTFLTHTQYF

J: TRBJ2-1
V: TRBV2
CDR3: CASSEVGGLALSSYNEQFF

J: TRBJ2-1
V: TRBV7-2
CDR3: CASSLVAGARYNEQFF

J: TRBJ2-1
V: TRBV7-2
CDR3: CASSLGAGFGNEQFF